The 5 T cell receptor beta chains listed next were all sequenced from one sample in a study of blood T cell repertoires in COVID-19 (dated by TCRdb to the early 2020s). Library preparation employed the immunoSEQ multiplex PCR assay. Entries here come from immuneACCESS through TCRdb and include only in-frame sequences with V and J called. Some clones fail to appear in such tables; in the studies checked, an unresolved V gene covers under half of the shortfall, and the cause of the remainder is unknown. For this sample there are 55,000 to 70,000 clones; 70% to 90% appear just once. The ten largest make up approximately 4.2% of the sample. The sample consisted of peripheral blood. These receptor sequences come from a man in his fifties with acute or convalescent COVID-19.

As regards this clone: Other nucleotide sequences in the sample specify the same CDR3. The chain uses TRBV30 and TRBJ1-2; perhaps TRBD1 as D (5 bases). CDR3 length equals 11 residues. Germline V gene sequence: CDR1 GTSNPN, CDR2 SVGIG (reference sequence). Trimming left V 3 bases short and J 5 bases short, with 7 bases between. The CDR3 region has the DNA TGTGCCTGGAGCGCAGGGTATGGCTACACCTTC. Protein sequence: CAWSAGYGYTF.

The V call is TRBV2, the J call TRBJ1-5; D gene uncertain. The V and J ends lost 6 bases and 0 bases respectively, with 12 bases between them. CDR3 length equals 15 residues. CDR1 is SNHLY, CDR2 FYNNEI, per germline. CDR3 in amino acids: CASSQAGYSNQPQHF. In DNA form, the CDR3 reads TGTGCCAGCAGCCAGGCGGGTTATAGCAATCAGCCCCAGCATTTT.

DNA of the CDR3: TGCAGTGCTAGTTTTGGAGGGACCTTC. The encoded protein is CSASFGGTF. This chain uses TRBV20-1 with TRBJ1-2; D remains ambiguous. The CDR3 is 9 residues long. CDR1 is DFQATT and CDR2 is SNEGSKA in the germline V gene (reference sequence). V was trimmed by 3 bases and J by 14 bases, leaving 10 bases between them.

This clone appeared a few times. The V gene is TRBV19, the J gene TRBJ1-5, with D tentatively TRBD1 (6 bases). Looked up from germline, CDR1 is LNHDA and CDR2 is SQIVND (reference sequence). Trimming took 5 bases from V and 6 from J, leaving 17 bases between them. The CDR3 runs 15 residues. The CDR3 nucleotides are TGTGCCAGTAGTGAGGGTGGGACAACGAGTCAGCCCCAGCATTTT. As protein: CASSEGGTTSQPQHF.

The chain links TRBV5-1 to TRBJ1-2, with 8 bases aligning to TRBD1. From germline, CDR1 is SGHRS and CDR2 YFSETQ. The CDR3 has 15 residues. V shed 0 bases, J shed 6 bases, and the junction held 7 bases outside the gene matches. CDR3 sequence: CASSLGGTGGNGYTF. In DNA form, the CDR3 reads TGCGCCAGCAGCTTGGGAGGGACAGGAGGTAATGGCTACACCTTC.